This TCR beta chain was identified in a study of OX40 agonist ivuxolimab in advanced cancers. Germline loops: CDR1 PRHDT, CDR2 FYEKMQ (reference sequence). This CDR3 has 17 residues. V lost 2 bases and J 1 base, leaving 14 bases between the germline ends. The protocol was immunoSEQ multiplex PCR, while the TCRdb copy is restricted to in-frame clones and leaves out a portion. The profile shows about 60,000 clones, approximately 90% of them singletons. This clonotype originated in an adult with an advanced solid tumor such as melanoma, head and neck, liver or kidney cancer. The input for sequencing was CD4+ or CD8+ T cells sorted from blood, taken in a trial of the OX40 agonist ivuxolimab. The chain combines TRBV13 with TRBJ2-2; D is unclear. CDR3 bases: TGTGCCAGCAGCTTAAGAGCCAGGCAGTTGAACACCGGGGAGCTGTTTTTT. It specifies CASSLRARQLNTGELFF.